Each of the 4 T cell receptor beta chains below was sequenced from the same sample in a study of cytomegalovirus exposure and HLA in healthy donors. Primers for the PCR totalled 60 Vbeta and 13 Jbeta. This table comes from immunoSEQ multiplex PCR, and its TCRdb copy is limited to in-frame clones, with some not included. Its table lists some 80,000 clones. Sequences were obtained from PBMCs. The receptor source for this set is a woman aged 25 to 39 in good health and CMV-seronegative.

The V gene is TRBV4-1, the J gene TRBJ2-2; 7 nucleotides match TRBD1. CDR3 length equals 16 residues. In germline, CDR1 is MGHRA, CDR2 YSYEKL. V dropped 2 bases and J dropped 6; count of bases not matched to a gene: 9. In DNA form, the CDR3 reads TGCGCCAGCAGCCAACCTCTGGGACAGCTCTCCGGGGAGCTGTTTTTT. Translation: CASSQPLGQLSGELFF.

The chain combines TRBV5-1 with TRBJ1-1; D not certain. The germline CDR1 and CDR2 sequences are SGHRS and YFSETQ. The CDR3 contains 14 residues. Trimming removed 6 bases from V and 4 bases from J, with 16 bases in between. The CDR3 sequence is CASTIDGEGTEAFF. The CDR3 DNA reads TGCGCCAGCACCATTGATGGTGAGGGCACTGAAGCTTTCTTT.

J is TRBJ2-5 and V is TRBV9; TRBD1 aligns across 9 bases. The CDR3 has 17 amino acids. After removal of 0 bases from V and 4 bases from J, the junction contained 10 bases not matched to a gene. The germline CDR1 and CDR2 sequences are SGDLS and YYNGEE. CDR3: CASSVDTGGRGAETQYF. In DNA, the CDR3 is TGTGCCAGCAGCGTAGATACAGGGGGCCGAGGGGCAGAGACCCAGTACTTC.

Written as DNA, the CDR3 is TGTGCCAGCTCGACAGGGGGCTCCTACGAGCAGTACTTC. Its translation: CASSTGGSYEQYF. V gene TRBV25-1 combines with J gene TRBJ2-7; 9 bases are a match to TRBD1. The CDR3 is 13 residues long. V gave up 8 bases and J gave up 0 bases; unmatched junction bases: 2. Germline V CDR1 and CDR2: MGHDK, SYGVNS.